In its sample, the clone carrying this T cell receptor beta chain was seen many times. Its specificity is unknown. These data originate in a study of T cells in Graves' hyperthyroidism and ophthalmopathy. Study-level points and caveats: Before onset, by a median of approximately 6.8 months, the model predicted ophthalmopathy.

The CDR3 regions of TCR beta were amplified from RNA transcripts. The TCR CDR3 was amplified in a first-round RT-PCR using the HTBI primer set. TCRdb re-analysed the multiplex PCR reads in MiXCR, keeping a single row per CDR3 protein. Here the sample spans 250,000 to 300,000 distinct CDR3 sequences, less than 15% being singletons. Progressors' blood was drawn at hyperthyroidism diagnosis, before ophthalmopathy symptoms. Between the trimmed V and J ends, which lost 0 bases and 0 bases, there was a span of 13 bases. This CDR3 comprises 16 residues. The germline V gene has CDR1 DFQATT and CDR2 SNEGSKA (reference sequence).

The V call is TRBV20-1, the J call TRBJ2-3, with D hard to call. Sequencing was performed on blood. This TCR derives from a young woman with Graves' hyperthyroidism that later progressed to Graves' ophthalmopathy. The CDR3 coding sequence is TGCAGTGCTAGAGACCGGGTGGGATTAAGCACAGATACGCAGTATTTT. Translation: CSARDRVGLSTDTQYF.